These T cell receptor beta chains were read from a single sample in a study of blood T cell repertoires in COVID-19. Produced via immunoSEQ multiplex PCR; TCRdb's table is partial and in-frame only. This table holds nearly 350,000 clones, around 87% found once. The sequenced sample was peripheral blood. The receptor source for this set is a woman aged 50 to 60 with COVID-19, enrolled during active disease. The CDR3 runs from the conserved cysteine through the conserved F or W. The D gene is left open where the match is weak. Some rows have no size entry. The others give once, few or many, or a class for an expanded clone.

.	TRBJ2-3	TRBD2	TRBV3-1/TRBV3-2	TGTGCCAGCAGCCAAGGAAGCGGGATCGGTGCAGATACGCAGTATTTT	CASSQGSGIGADTQYF
few	TRBJ2-3	TRBD2	TRBV30	TGTGCCTGGAAAGCGGGATTGGGGCCGAATACGCAGTATTTT	CAWKAGLGPNTQYF
once	TRBJ1-2	.	TRBV27	TGTGCCAGCAGTTTAACCAGGGCGGCTCGTGGCTACACCTTC	CASSLTRAARGYTF
.	TRBJ2-1	TRBD2	TRBV6-1	TGTGCCAGCAGTGAAGTTGGACTAGCGGGGCTGTCTGCCTACAATGAGCAGTTCTTC	CASSEVGLAGLSAYNEQFF
.	TRBJ1-4	.	TRBV30	TGTGCCTGGAGTGTATTGCAGGGCTATGAAAAACTGTTTTTT	CAWSVLQGYEKLFF
.	TRBJ2-1	TRBD2	TRBV7-8	TGTGCCAGCAGCCCGTGGACTAGCGGGAGTCTCAATGAGCAGTTCTTC	CASSPWTSGSLNEQFF
.	TRBJ1-5	.	TRBV5-1	TGCGCCAGCAGCCTGGGAGACAGCTACAATCAGCCCCAGCATTTT	CASSLGDSYNQPQHF
.	TRBJ1-4	TRBD1	TRBV7-2	TGTGCCAGCAGCTCGACAGGGATTTCAGGGGAAAAACTGTTTTTT	CASSSTGISGEKLFF
.	TRBJ2-5	TRBD1	TRBV5-1	TGCGCCAGCAGCCAAGGGGGCGGGCAAGAGACCCAGTACTTC	CASSQGGGQETQYF
.	TRBJ2-1	.	TRBV3-1/TRBV3-2	TGTGCCAGCAGCCAACGGACTGGGACAAGCTCCTACAATGAGCAGTTCTTC	CASSQRTGTSSYNEQFF
few	TRBJ1-5	TRBD1	TRBV2	TGTGCCAGCAGTGGAGGACAGGTTCTTAATCAGCCCCAGCATTTT	CASSGGQVLNQPQHF
.	TRBJ2-5	.	TRBV5-6	TGTGCCAGCAGCTTCAGACAGACTCAAGAGACCCAGTACTTC	CASSFRQTQETQYF
once	TRBJ2-7	.	TRBV6-5	TGTGCCAGCGCAAACTTAGACAGTGGCAACGAGCAGTACTTC	CASANLDSGNEQYF
.	TRBJ1-4	TRBD1	TRBV6-5	TGTGCCAGTAACGAGGGGACAGGCCCAGAAAAACTGTTTTTT	CASNEGTGPEKLFF
.	TRBJ2-1	TRBD2	TRBV7-9	TGTGCCAGCAGACTTACAGCTAGCGGGGGGAATGAGCAGTTCTTC	CASRLTASGGNEQFF
.	TRBJ1-4	.	TRBV5-1	TGCGCCAGCAGCTTGGCCTCCTATCGTAATGAAAAACTGTTTTTT	CASSLASYRNEKLFF
.	TRBJ2-3	TRBD1	TRBV27	TGTGCCACCTTGGACAGGTTCTCCGATACGCAGTATTTT	CATLDRFSDTQYF
.	TRBJ1-2	.	TRBV15	TGTGCCACCAGCAGAGACAGGGGAGATTATGGCTACACCTTC	CATSRDRGDYGYTF
once	TRBJ1-5	.	TRBV19	TGTGCCAGTAGGCGGGAGGAAGATCAGCCCCAGCATTTT	CASRREEDQPQHF
.	TRBJ1-6	TRBD1	TRBV19	TGTGCCAGTAGTCCCGGGACAGGGACTGCACCCCTCCACTTT	CASSPGTGTAPLHF
.	TRBJ1-4	TRBD1	TRBV19	TGTGCCAGTAGTAGGACAGGGTCGGAAAAACTGTTTTTT	CASSRTGSEKLFF
.	TRBJ1-2	.	TRBV24-1	TGTGCCACCAGTGATACGCCGGGACAACACTATGGCTACACCTTC	CATSDTPGQHYGYTF
.	TRBJ1-4	TRBD1	TRBV5-6	TGTGCCAGCAGCCTACGACAGGGGGCTAATGAAAAACTGTTTTTT	CASSLRQGANEKLFF
.	TRBJ2-7	.	TRBV3-1/TRBV3-2	TGTGCCAGCAGCCAAGCGGGGGAGCAGTACTTC	CASSQAGEQYF
.	TRBJ2-6	.	TRBV27	TGTGCCAGCAGTTTATTCTCCCGGTCTGGGGCCAACGTCCTGACTTTC	CASSLFSRSGANVLTF
.	TRBJ2-1	TRBD2	TRBV30	TGTGCCTGGAGTGGGAGCGGGAGGGTGAATGAGCAGTTCTTC	CAWSGSGRVNEQFF
.	TRBJ2-4	TRBD2	TRBV12-3/TRBV12-4	TGTGCCAGCACCTTGGGGGGGAAAAACATTCAGTACTTC	CASTLGGKNIQYF
.	TRBJ1-1	TRBD1	TRBV18	TGTGCCAGCTCACCCAATCCGGGACAGGGATACACTGAAGCTTTCTTT	CASSPNPGQGYTEAFF
.	TRBJ2-5	TRBD1	TRBV7-9	TGTGCCAGCAGCCATAGGGACAGGGCGGACCCAGAGACCCAGTACTTC	CASSHRDRADPETQYF
few	TRBJ2-7	TRBD2	TRBV20-1	TGCAGTGCTAGTTTTAGCGGGAGAACGGGCGAGCAGTACTTC	CSASFSGRTGEQYF
.	TRBJ1-1	TRBD1	TRBV7-9	TGTGCCAGCAGCTCTACGGGACAGGTTCTGGGAACTGAAGCTTTCTTT	CASSSTGQVLGTEAFF
.	TRBJ1-2	.	TRBV6-5	TGTGCCAGCAGCCCCGCCTCGGGGGGAAAACGTGGCTACACCTTC	CASSPASGGKRGYTF
.	TRBJ2-5	.	TRBV5-1	TGCGCCAGCAGCCCTGGTCGCAGGGGAACGGAAGAGACCCAGTACTTC	CASSPGRRGTEETQYF
medium-sized	TRBJ2-7	TRBD1	TRBV18	TGTGCCAGCTCACCCGAGACAGGGGTTAAGGGCGAGCAGTACTTC	CASSPETGVKGEQYF
few	TRBJ1-5	.	TRBV11-2	TGTGCCAGCAGCCAGGCGGGCGGCAATCAGCCCCAGCATTTT	CASSQAGGNQPQHF
.	TRBJ2-7	TRBD1	TRBV9	TGTGCCAGCAGCTCCACCCCGACAGGGCGATCCTACGAGCAGTACTTC	CASSSTPTGRSYEQYF
.	TRBJ2-7	.	TRBV11-2	TGTGCCAGCAGCTTAGTAAGGGGAGAGCAGTACTTC	CASSLVRGEQYF
.	TRBJ2-1	TRBD2	TRBV9	TGTGCCAGCAGCGTAGGTAGCGGGAAGGTTAATGAGCAGTTCTTC	CASSVGSGKVNEQFF
.	TRBJ2-7	TRBD2	TRBV18	TGTGCCAGCTCACCTCGACTAGCGGGGCTTCGTTACGAGCAGTACTTC	CASSPRLAGLRYEQYF
.	TRBJ1-3	.	TRBV10-3	TGTGCCATCAGTGATCAAGGAAACACCATATATTTT	CAISDQGNTIYF
.	TRBJ2-7	.	TRBV2	TGTGCCAGCAGTGAGTACAGCTCCTACGAGCAGTACTTC	CASSEYSSYEQYF
.	TRBJ1-6	.	TRBV19	TGTGCCAGTAGTAAGGGGTATAATTCACCCCTCCACTTT	CASSKGYNSPLHF
once	TRBJ2-7	TRBD2	TRBV5-1	TGCGCCAGCAGCTTAGGGCTAGCGGGGGTCTACGAGCAGTACTTC	CASSLGLAGVYEQYF
.	TRBJ1-4	.	TRBV5-1	TGCGCCAGCAGCGTATCGGGTGCAACTAATGAAAAACTGTTTTTT	CASSVSGATNEKLFF
once	TRBJ2-1	TRBD2	TRBV5-5	TGTGCCAGCAGCTTGATGGGACTAGCGGGCCCAATAGTATACAATGAGCAGTTCTTC	CASSLMGLAGPIVYNEQFF
once	TRBJ2-1	TRBD2	TRBV3-1/TRBV3-2	TGTGCCAGCAGCCAAGATTGGGGGACTAGCGGGAGCTCCTACAATGAGCAGTTCTTC	CASSQDWGTSGSSYNEQFF
.	TRBJ2-2	.	TRBV5-1	TGCGCCAGCTTCGGTGCCGGGGAGCTGTTTTTT	CASFGAGELFF
once	TRBJ2-2	TRBD2	TRBV18	TGTGCCAGCTCACCACCAGGACTAGCGGGAGCGGGCACCGGGGAGCTGTTTTTT	CASSPPGLAGAGTGELFF
.	TRBJ2-1	TRBD2	TRBV19	TGTGCCAGTAGTCCCCGAGGTAGCGGGAGTTCCTACAATGAGCAGTTCTTC	CASSPRGSGSSYNEQFF
.	TRBJ2-5	.	TRBV24-1	TGTGCCACCAGTGACCATGGATCGGCGGGGCAAGAGACCCAGTACTTC	CATSDHGSAGQETQYF
.	TRBJ2-3	TRBD2	TRBV14	TGTGCCAGCAGCCAAGTCAAGTCCCGACTAGCGGGAGGGCCGGGAGATACGCAGTATTTT	CASSQVKSRLAGGPGDTQYF
.	TRBJ1-2	TRBD1	TRBV25-1	TGTGCCAGCAGTGGGGTCCGGACAGGGTTTACTGGCTACACCTTC	CASSGVRTGFTGYTF
.	TRBJ2-7	TRBD1	TRBV6-5	TGTGCCAGCAGTTCTCCGGGACAGCACTACGAGCAGTACTTC	CASSSPGQHYEQYF
.	TRBJ2-3	TRBD1	TRBV24-1	TGTGCCACCAGTGATATCTCCGGGACAGGGAGCACAGATACGCAGTATTTT	CATSDISGTGSTDTQYF
.	TRBJ1-4	TRBD1	TRBV5-1	TGCGCCAGCAGCCTCGGGACAGGGGGGGAAAAACTGTTTTTT	CASSLGTGGEKLFF
.	TRBJ1-1	.	TRBV10-1	TGCGCCAGCCCGGACACCACTGCGTTCACTGAAGCTTTCTTT	CASPDTTAFTEAFF
.	TRBJ2-1	.	TRBV3-1/TRBV3-2	TGTGCCAGCAGCCAAGAGTTAGCCTTATACAATGAGCAGTTCTTC	CASSQELALYNEQFF